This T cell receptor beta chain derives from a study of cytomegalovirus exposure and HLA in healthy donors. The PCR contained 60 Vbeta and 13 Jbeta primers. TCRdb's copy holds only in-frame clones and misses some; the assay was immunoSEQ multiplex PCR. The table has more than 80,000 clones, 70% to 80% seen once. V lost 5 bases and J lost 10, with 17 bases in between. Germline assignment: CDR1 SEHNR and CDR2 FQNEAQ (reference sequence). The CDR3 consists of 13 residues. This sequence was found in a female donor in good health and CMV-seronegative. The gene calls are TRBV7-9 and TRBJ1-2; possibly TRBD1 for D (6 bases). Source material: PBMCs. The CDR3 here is CASSLQRQDAYTF. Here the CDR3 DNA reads TGTGCCAGCAGCCTCCAGCGACAGGACGCCTACACCTTC.